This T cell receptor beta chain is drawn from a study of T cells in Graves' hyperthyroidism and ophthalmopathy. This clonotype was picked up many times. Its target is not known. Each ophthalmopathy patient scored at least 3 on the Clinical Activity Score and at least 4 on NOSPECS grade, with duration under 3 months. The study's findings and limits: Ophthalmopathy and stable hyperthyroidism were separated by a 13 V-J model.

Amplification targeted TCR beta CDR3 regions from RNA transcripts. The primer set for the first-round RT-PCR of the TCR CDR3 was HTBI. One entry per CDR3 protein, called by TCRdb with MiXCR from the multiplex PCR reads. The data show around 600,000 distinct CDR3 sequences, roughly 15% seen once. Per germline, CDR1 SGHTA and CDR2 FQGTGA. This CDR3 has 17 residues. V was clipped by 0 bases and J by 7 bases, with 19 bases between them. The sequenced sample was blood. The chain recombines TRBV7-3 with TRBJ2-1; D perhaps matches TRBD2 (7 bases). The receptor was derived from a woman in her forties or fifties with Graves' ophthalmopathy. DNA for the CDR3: TGTGCCAGCAGCTTAACAGGAGGGGGGAGGGCCCCAAATGAGCAGTTCTTC. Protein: CASSLTGGGRAPNEQFF.